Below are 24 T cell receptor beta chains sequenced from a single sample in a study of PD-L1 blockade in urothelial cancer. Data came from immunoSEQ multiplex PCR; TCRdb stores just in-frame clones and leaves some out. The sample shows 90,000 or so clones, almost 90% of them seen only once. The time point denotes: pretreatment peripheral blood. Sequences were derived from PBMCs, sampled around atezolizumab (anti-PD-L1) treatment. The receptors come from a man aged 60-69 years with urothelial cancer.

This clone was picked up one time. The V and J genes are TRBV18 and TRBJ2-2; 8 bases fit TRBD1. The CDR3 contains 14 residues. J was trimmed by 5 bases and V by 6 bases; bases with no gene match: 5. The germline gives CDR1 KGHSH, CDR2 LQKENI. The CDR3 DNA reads TGTGCCAGCTCGCAGGGGGCAAGGACCGGGGAGCTGTTTTTT. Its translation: CASSQGARTGELFF.

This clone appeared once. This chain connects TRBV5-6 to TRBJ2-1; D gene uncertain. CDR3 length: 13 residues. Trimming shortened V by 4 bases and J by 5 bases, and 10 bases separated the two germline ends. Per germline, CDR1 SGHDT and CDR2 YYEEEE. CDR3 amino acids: CASSTGFNNEQFF. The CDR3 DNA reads TGTGCCAGCAGCACCGGTTTCAACAATGAGCAGTTCTTC.

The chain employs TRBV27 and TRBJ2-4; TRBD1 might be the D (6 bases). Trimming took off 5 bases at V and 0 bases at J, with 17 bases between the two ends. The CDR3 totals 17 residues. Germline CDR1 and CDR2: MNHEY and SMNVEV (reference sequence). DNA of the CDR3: TGTGCCAGCAGTCTAGGAGAAGACAGGATAGCCAAAAACATTCAGTACTTC. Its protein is CASSLGEDRIAKNIQYF.

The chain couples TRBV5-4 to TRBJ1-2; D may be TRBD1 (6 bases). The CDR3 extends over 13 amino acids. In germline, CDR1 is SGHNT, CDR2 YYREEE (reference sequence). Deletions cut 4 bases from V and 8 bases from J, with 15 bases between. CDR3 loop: CASSTGSGVGYTF. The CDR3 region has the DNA TGTGCCAGCAGCACGGGGTCAGGGGTCGGCTACACCTTC.

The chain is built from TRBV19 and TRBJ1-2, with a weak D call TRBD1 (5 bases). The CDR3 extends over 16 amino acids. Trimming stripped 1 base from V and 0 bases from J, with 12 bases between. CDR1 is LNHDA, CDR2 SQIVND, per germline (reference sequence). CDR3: CASSIVPGRSNYGYTF. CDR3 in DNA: TGTGCCAGTAGTATAGTTCCAGGGCGATCTAACTATGGCTACACCTTC.

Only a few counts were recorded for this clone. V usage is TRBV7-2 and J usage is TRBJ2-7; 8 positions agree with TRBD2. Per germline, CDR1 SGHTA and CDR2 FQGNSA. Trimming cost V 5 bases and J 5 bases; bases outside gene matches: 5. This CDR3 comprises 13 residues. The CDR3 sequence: CASSAGLGDEQYF. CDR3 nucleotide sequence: TGTGCCAGCAGCGCGGGACTAGGAGACGAGCAGTACTTC.

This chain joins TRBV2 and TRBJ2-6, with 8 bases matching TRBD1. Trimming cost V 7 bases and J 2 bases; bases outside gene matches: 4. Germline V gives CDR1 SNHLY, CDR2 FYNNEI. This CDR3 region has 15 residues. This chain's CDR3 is CASTQQGAGANVLTF. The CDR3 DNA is TGTGCCAGCACCCAACAGGGGGCTGGGGCCAACGTCCTGACTTTC.

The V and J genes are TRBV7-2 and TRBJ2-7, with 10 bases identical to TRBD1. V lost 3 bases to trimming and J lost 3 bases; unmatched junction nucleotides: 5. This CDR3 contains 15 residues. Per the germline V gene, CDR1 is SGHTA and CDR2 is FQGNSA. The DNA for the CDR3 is TGTGCCAGCAGCTTCCCCGGGACAGGGGTCTACGAGCAGTACTTC. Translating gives CASSFPGTGVYEQYF.

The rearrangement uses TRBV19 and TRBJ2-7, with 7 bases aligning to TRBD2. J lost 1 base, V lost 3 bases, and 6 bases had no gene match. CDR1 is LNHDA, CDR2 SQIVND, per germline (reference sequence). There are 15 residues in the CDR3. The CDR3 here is CASSMSGMGSYEQYF. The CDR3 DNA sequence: TGTGCCAGTAGTATGAGCGGGATGGGGTCCTACGAGCAGTACTTC.

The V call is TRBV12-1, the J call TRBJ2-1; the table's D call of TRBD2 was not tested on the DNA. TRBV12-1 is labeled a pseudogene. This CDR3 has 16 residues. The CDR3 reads CASSSPGLAGAKEQFF. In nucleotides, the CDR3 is TGTGCCAGCAGTTCGCCGGGACTAGCGGGAGCCAAAGAGCAGTTCTTC.

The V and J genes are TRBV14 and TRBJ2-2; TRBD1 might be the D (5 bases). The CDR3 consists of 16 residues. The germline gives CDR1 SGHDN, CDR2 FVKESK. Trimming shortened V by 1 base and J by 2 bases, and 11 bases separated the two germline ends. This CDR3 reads CASSQGGWGNTGELFF. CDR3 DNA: TGTGCCAGCAGCCAAGGGGGCTGGGGTAACACCGGGGAGCTGTTTTTT.

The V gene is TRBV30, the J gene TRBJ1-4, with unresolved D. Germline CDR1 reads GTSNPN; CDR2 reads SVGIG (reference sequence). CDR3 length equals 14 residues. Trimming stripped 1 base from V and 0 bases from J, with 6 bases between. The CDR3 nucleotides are TGTGCCTGGAGTGGCGGTGCAACTAATGAAAAACTGTTTTTT. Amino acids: CAWSGGATNEKLFF.

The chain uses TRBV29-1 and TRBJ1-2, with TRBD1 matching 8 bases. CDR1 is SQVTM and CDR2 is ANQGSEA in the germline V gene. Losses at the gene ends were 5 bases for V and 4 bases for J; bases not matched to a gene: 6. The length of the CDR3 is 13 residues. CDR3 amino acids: CSVSGQGAYGYTF. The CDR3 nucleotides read TGCAGCGTTTCCGGGCAGGGGGCCTATGGCTACACCTTC.

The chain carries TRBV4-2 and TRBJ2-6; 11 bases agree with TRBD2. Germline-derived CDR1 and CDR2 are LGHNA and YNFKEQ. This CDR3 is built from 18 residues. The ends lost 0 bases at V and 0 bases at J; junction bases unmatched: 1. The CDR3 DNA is TGTGCCAGCAGCCAAGATAGCGGGAGGGCCTCTGGGGCCAACGTCCTGACTTTC. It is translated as CASSQDSGRASGANVLTF.

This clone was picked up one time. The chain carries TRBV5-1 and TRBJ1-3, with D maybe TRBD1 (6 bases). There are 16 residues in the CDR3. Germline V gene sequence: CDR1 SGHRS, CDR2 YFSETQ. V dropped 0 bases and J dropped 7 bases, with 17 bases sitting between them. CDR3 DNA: TGCGCCAGCAGCTTGGGGAAACAGGGAGTCGGGAACACCATATATTTT. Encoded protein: CASSLGKQGVGNTIYF.

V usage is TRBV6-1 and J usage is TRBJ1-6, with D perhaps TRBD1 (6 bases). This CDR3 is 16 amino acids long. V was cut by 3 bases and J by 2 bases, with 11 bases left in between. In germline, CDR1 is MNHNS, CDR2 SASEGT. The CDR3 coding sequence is TGTGCCAGCAGTGATATGTCAGGGGCCTATAATTCACCCCTCCACTTT. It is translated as CASSDMSGAYNSPLHF.

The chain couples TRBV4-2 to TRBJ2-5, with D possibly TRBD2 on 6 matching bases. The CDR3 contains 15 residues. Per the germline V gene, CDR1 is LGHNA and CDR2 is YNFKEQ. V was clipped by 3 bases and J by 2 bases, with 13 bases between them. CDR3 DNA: TGTGCCAGCAGCCACCACCGCGGGACTCAAGAGACCCAGTACTTC. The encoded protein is CASSHHRGTQETQYF.

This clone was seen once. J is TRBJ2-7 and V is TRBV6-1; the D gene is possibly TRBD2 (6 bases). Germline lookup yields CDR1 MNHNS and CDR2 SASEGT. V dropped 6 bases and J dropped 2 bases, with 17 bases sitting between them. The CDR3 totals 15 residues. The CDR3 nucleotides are TGTGCCAGCAGAGGGTCGGGGGACGGACCCTACGAGCAGTACTTC. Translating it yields CASRGSGDGPYEQYF.

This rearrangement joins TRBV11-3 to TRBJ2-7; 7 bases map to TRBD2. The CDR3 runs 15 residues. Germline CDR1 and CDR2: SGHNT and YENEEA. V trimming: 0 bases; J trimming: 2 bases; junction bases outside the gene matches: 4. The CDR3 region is CASSLESGTPYEQYF. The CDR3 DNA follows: TGTGCCAGCAGCTTAGAGAGCGGGACCCCCTACGAGCAGTACTTC.

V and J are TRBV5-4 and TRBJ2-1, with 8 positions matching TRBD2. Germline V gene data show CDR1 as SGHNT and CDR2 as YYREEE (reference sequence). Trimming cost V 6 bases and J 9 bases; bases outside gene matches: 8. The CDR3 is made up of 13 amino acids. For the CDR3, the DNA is TGTGCCAGCACCCGGGGGGGCCCCGGTGAGCAGTTCTTC. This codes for CASTRGGPGEQFF.

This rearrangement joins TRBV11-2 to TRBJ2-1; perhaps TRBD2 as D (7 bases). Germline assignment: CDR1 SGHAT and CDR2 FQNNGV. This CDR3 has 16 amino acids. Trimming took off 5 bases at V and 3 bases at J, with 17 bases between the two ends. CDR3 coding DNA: TGTGCCAGCAGCCCGGAGGGGGGGGTCCTCTACAATGAGCAGTTCTTC. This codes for CASSPEGGVLYNEQFF.

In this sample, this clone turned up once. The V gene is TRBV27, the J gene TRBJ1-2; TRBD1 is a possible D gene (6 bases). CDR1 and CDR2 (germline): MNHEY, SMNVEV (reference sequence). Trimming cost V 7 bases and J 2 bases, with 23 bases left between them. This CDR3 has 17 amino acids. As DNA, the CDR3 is TGTGCCAGCAAGCGGGACCGTCCGGCAGGGGAGAACTATGGCTACACCTTC. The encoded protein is CASKRDRPAGENYGYTF.

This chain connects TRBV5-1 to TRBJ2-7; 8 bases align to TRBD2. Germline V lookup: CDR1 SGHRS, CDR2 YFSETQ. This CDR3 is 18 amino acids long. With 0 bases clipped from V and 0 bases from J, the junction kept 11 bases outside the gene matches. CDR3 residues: CASSLAPGLAGSSYEQYF. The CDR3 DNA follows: TGCGCCAGCAGCTTGGCCCCAGGCCTAGCGGGTAGCTCCTACGAGCAGTACTTC.

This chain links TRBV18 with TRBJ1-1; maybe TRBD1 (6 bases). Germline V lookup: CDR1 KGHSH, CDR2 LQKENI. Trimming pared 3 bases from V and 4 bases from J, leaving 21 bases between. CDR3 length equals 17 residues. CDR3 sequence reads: CASSPPLGGDIGTEAFF. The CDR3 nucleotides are TGTGCCAGCTCACCGCCCCTAGGGGGGGACATTGGCACTGAAGCTTTCTTT. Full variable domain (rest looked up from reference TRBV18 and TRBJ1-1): NAGVMQNPRHLVRRRGQEARLRCSPMKGHSHVYWYRQLPEEGLKFMVYLQKENIIDESGMPKERFSAEFPKEGPSILRIQQVVRGDSAAYFCASSPPLGGDIGTEAFFGQGTRLTVV.